This is a list of T cell receptor beta chains from one sample in a study of blood T cell repertoires in COVID-19. Method: immunoSEQ multiplex PCR; TCRdb's copy keeps in-frame clones and lacks some. This table has 190,000 or so clones, around 80% appearing once. Sample: peripheral blood. These receptors were obtained from a woman older than 75 with COVID-19, enrolled during active disease. The CDR3 runs from the conserved cysteine through the conserved F or W. D genes are given only for firm matches. Rows may omit the clone size; those that give it use once, few, many or a size class.

size: -
V: TRBV7-8
J: TRBJ2-3
D: TRBD1
DNA: TGTGCCAGCTCCCCCGCTGGGACAGGGAAAAATACGCAGTATTTT
CDR3: CASSPAGTGKNTQYF

size: -
V: TRBV24-1
J: TRBJ2-3
D: TRBD2
DNA: TGTGCCACCAGTGATCCGACTAGCGGGAGGGGAGATACGCAGTATTTT
CDR3: CATSDPTSGRGDTQYF

size: -
V: TRBV9
J: TRBJ1-1
D: -
DNA: TGTGCCAGCAGCGTAGGAGAGAGGGTTACTGAAGCTTTCTTT
CDR3: CASSVGERVTEAFF

size: -
V: TRBV6-5
J: TRBJ1-1
D: -
DNA: TGTGCCAGCAGTTTCAGTAACAGGGCGAACACTGAAGCTTTCTTT
CDR3: CASSFSNRANTEAFF

size: -
V: TRBV6-6
J: TRBJ1-2
D: -
DNA: TGTGCCGGCCGTAAAGGGGACTATGGCTACACCTTC
CDR3: CAGRKGDYGYTF

size: -
V: TRBV7-2
J: TRBJ1-4
D: TRBD1
DNA: TGTGCCAGCAGCTTAAATTTTGGACAGGGTTATGAAAAACTGTTTTTT
CDR3: CASSLNFGQGYEKLFF

size: -
V: TRBV19
J: TRBJ1-2
D: -
DNA: TGTGCCAGTAGTATCTATGAAAACTATGGCTACACCTTC
CDR3: CASSIYENYGYTF

size: -
V: TRBV3-1/TRBV3-2
J: TRBJ2-7
D: TRBD1
DNA: TGTGCCAGCAGCCCTGGGACAGGATACGAGCAGTACTTC
CDR3: CASSPGTGYEQYF

size: few
V: TRBV23-1
J: TRBJ2-2
D: TRBD2
DNA: TGCGCCAGCAGTCATCTCGCGGGGGGGTCTGCCGGGGAGCTGTTTTTT
CDR3: CASSHLAGGSAGELFF

size: -
V: TRBV4-2
J: TRBJ2-2
D: -
DNA: TGTGCCAGCAGCCAAGATTCAGAGAACACCGGGGAGCTGTTTTTT
CDR3: CASSQDSENTGELFF

size: once
V: TRBV7-9
J: TRBJ2-7
D: TRBD2
DNA: TGTGCCAGCAGTCCCACTAGCGGGTTTATGTACGAGCAGTACTTC
CDR3: CASSPTSGFMYEQYF

size: -
V: TRBV27
J: TRBJ2-1
D: -
DNA: TGTGCCAGCAGTTTATTTTCCGTGTGGGGGCAGGGCTATGAGCAGTTCTTC
CDR3: CASSLFSVWGQGYEQFF

size: -
V: TRBV4-1
J: TRBJ2-1
D: TRBD2
DNA: TGCGCCAGCAGCCAACACCAAGCGGGGGGCTCCTACAATGAGCAGTTCTTC
CDR3: CASSQHQAGGSYNEQFF

size: -
V: TRBV4-3
J: TRBJ2-1
D: TRBD2
DNA: TGCGCCAGCAGCCAAGATTACCGGGGGGACAATGAGCAGTTCTTC
CDR3: CASSQDYRGDNEQFF

size: once
V: TRBV4-2
J: TRBJ1-3
D: -
DNA: TGTGCCAGCAGCCAAGAGGCTCCAGGCCGCAACACCATATATTTT
CDR3: CASSQEAPGRNTIYF

size: -
V: TRBV28
J: TRBJ1-3
D: -
DNA: TGTGCCAGCAGTGCCTACCAGGGATACTCTGGAAACACCATATATTTT
CDR3: CASSAYQGYSGNTIYF

size: -
V: TRBV2
J: TRBJ1-1
D: -
DNA: TGTGCCAGCGGCTTGGGGAGGCGCACTGAAGCTTTCTTT
CDR3: CASGLGRRTEAFF

size: -
V: TRBV9
J: TRBJ1-1
D: -
DNA: TGTGCCAGCAGCGTAGAACCCCAGAGAGGGTCTGAAGCTTTCTTT
CDR3: CASSVEPQRGSEAFF

size: once
V: TRBV5-1
J: TRBJ2-3
D: TRBD2
DNA: TGCGCCAGCAGCTGGGGGACTAGCGGGAGGCCCACAGATACGCAGTATTTT
CDR3: CASSWGTSGRPTDTQYF